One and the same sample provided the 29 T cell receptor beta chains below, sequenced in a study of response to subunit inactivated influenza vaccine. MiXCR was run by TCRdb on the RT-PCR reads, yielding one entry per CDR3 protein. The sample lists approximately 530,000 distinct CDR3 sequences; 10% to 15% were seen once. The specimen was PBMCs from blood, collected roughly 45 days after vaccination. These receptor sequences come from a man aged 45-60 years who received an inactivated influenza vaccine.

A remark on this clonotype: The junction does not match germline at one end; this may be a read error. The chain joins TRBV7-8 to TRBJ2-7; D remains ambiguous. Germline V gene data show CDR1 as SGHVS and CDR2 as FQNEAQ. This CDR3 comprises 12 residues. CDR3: CASSLGRAAVHF. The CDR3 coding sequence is TGTGCCAGCAGCTTAGGTCGGGCCGCGGTGCATTTC.

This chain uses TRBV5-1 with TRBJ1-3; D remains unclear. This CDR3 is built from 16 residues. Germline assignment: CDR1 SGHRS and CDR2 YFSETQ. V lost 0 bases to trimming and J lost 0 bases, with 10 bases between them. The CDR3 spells CASSLGSVSSGNTIYF. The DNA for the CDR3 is TGCGCCAGCAGCTTGGGGTCTGTGAGCTCTGGAAACACCATATATTTT. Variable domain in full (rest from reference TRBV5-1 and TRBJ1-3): KAGVTQTPRYLIKTRGQQVTLSCSPISGHRSVSWYQQTPGQGLQFLFEYFSETQRNKGNFPGRFSGRQFSNSRSEMNVSTLELGDSALYLCASSLGSVSSGNTIYFGEGSWLTVV.

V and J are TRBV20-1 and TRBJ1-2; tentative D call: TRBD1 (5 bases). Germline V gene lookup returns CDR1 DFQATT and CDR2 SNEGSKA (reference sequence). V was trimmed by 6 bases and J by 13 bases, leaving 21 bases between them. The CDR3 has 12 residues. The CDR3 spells CSAPPGTIEVTF. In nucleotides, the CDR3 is TGCAGTGCACCCCCCGGGACCATCGAGGTCACCTTC.

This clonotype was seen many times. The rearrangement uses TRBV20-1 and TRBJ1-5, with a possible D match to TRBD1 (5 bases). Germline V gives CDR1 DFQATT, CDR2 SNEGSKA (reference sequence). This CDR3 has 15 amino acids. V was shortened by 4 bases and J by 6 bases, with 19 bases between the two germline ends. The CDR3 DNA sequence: TGCAGTGCTAAGCCGGTGGGGGGTTGGATTCAGCCCCAGCATTTT. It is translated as CSAKPVGGWIQPQHF.

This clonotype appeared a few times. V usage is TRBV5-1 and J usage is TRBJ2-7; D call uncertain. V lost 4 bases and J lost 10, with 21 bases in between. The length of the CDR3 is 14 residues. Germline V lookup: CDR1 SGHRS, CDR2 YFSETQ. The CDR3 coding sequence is TGCGCCAGCAGCCCAGGAGATGGGCGAGCACGACAGTACTTC. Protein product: CASSPGDGRARQYF. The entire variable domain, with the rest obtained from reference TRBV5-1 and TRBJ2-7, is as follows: KAGVTQTPRYLIKTRGQQVTLSCSPISGHRSVSWYQQTPGQGLQFLFEYFSETQRNKGNFPGRFSGRQFSNSRSEMNVSTLELGDSALYLCASSPGDGRARQYFGPGTRLTVT.

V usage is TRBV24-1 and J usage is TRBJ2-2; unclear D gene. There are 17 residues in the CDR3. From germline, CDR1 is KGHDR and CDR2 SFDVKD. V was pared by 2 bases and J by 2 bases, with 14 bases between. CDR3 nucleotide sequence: TGTGCCACCAGTGATTCTGTAGGATCTATTAACACCGGGGAGCTGTTTTTT. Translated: CATSDSVGSINTGELFF.

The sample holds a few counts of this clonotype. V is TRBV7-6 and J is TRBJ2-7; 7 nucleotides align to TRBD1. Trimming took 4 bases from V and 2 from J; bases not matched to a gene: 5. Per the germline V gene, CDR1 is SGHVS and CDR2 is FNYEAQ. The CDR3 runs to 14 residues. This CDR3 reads CASSYDRATYEQYF. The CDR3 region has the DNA TGTGCCAGCAGCTACGACAGGGCCACCTACGAGCAGTACTTC.

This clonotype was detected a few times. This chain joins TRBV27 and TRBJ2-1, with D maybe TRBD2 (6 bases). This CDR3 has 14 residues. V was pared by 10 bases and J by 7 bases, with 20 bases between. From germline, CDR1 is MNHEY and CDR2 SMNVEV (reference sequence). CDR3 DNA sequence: TGTGCCACCCAACGCGGGGTCGGGGGAAATGAGCAGTTCTTC. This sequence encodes CATQRGVGGNEQFF.

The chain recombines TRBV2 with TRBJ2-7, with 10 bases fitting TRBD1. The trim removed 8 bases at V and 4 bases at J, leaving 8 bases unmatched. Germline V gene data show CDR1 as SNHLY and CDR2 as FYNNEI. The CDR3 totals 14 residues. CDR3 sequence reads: CASQGTGVGYEQYF. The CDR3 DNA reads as TGTGCCAGCCAAGGGACAGGGGTGGGGTACGAGCAGTACTTC.

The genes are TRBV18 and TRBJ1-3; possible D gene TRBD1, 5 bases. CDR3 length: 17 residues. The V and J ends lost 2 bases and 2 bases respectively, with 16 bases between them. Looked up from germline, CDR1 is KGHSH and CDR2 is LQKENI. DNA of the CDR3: TGTGCCAGCTCACCAAATTCCGTACGGGGCGCTGGAAACACCATATATTTT. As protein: CASSPNSVRGAGNTIYF. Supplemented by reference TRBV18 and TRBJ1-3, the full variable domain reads NAGVMQNPRHLVRRRGQEARLRCSPMKGHSHVYWYRQLPEEGLKFMVYLQKENIIDESGMPKERFSAEFPKEGPSILRIQQVVRGDSAAYFCASSPNSVRGAGNTIYFGEGSWLTVV.

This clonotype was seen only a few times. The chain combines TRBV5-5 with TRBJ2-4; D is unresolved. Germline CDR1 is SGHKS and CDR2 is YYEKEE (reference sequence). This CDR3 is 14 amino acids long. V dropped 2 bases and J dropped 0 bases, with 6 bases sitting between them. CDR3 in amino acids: CASSFYSAKNIQYF. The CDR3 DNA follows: TGTGCCAGCAGCTTTTATTCAGCCAAAAACATTCAGTACTTC.

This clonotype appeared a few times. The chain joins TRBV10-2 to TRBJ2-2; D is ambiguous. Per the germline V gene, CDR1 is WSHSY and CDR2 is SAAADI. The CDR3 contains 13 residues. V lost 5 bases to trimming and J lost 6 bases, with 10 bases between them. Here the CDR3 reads CASSTGVSGELFF. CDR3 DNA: TGCGCCAGCAGTACGGGTGTCTCCGGGGAGCTGTTTTTT.

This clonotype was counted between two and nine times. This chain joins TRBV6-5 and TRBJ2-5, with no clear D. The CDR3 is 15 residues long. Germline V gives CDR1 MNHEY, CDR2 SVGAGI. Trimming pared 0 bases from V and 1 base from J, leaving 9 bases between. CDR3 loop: CASSYSIYSQETQYF. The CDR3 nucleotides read TGTGCCAGCAGTTACTCGATATACTCCCAAGAGACCCAGTACTTC.

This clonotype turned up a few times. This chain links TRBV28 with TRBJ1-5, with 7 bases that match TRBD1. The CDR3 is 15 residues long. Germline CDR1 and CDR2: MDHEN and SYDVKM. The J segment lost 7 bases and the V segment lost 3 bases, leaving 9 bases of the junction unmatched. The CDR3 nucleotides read TGTGCCAGCAGTTTGTTGGACAGGAGGAGCCAGCCCCAGCATTTT. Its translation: CASSLLDRRSQPQHF.

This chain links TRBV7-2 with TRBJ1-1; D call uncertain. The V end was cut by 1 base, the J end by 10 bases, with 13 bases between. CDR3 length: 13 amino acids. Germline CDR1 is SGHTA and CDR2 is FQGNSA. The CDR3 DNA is TGTGCCAGCAGCTTAGATCTGGGCACGCGAGCTTTCTTT. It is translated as CASSLDLGTRAFF.

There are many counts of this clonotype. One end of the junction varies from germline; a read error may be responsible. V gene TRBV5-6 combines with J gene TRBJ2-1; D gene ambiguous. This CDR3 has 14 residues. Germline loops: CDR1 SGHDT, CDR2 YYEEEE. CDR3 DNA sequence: TGTGCCAGCAGTTTGGAACTTAGGTACAATGAGCAGTTCTTC. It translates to CASSLELRYNEQFF.

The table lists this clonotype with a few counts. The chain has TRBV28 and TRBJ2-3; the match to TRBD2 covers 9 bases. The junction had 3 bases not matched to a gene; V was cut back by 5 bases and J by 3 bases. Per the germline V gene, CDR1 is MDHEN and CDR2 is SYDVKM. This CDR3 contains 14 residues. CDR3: CASSRTSVTDTQYF. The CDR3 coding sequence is TGTGCCAGCAGTCGGACTAGCGTAACAGATACGCAGTATTTT.

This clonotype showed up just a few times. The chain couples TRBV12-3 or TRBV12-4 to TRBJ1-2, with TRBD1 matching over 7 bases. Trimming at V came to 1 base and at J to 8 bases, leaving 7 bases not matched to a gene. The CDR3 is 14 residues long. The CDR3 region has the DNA TGTGCCAGCAGTTTAGAACAAGGGACAGACGGCTACACCTTC. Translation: CASSLEQGTDGYTF.

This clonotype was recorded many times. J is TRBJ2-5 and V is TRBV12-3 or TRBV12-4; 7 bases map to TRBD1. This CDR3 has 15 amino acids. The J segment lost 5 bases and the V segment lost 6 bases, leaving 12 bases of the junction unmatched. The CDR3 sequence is CASRGAMWGQETQYF. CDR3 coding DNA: TGTGCCAGCAGGGGTGCTATGTGGGGACAGGAGACCCAGTACTTC.

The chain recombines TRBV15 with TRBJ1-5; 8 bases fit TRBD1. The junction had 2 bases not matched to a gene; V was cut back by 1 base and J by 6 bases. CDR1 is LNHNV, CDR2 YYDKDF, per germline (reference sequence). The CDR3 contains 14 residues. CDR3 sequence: CATSRGGQGQPQHF. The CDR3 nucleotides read TGTGCCACCAGCAGAGGCGGACAGGGTCAGCCCCAGCATTTT.

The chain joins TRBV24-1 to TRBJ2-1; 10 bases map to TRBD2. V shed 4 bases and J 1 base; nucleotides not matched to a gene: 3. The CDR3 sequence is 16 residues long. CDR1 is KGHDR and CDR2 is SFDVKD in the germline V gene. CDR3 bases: TGTGCCACCAGTGACTTAGCGGGAGGTTCCTACAATGAGCAGTTCTTC. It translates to CATSDLAGGSYNEQFF.

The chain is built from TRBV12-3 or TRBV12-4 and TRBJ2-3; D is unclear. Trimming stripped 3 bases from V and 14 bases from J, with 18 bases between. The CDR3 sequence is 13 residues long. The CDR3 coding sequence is TGTGCCAGCAGTTTTGCCCTGAGCTACCGCTGGTATTTT. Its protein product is CASSFALSYRWYF.

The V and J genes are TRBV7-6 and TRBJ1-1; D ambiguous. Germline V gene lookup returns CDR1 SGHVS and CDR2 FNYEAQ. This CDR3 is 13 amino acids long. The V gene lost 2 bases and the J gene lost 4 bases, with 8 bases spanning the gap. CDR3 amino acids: CASSLTRATEAFF. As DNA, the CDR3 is TGTGCCAGCAGCTTAACAAGAGCCACTGAAGCTTTCTTT.

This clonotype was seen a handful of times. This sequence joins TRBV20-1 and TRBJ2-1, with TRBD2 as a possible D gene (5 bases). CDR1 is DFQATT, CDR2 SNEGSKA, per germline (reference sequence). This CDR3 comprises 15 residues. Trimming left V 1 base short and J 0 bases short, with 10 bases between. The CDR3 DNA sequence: TGCAGTGCTAGAGTCCTGGGGAGCTCCTACAATGAGCAGTTCTTC. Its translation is CSARVLGSSYNEQFF.

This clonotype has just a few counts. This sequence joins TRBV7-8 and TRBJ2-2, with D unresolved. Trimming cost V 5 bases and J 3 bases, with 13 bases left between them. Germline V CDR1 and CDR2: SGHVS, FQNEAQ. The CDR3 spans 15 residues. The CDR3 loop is CASSPRRGYTGELFF. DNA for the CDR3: TGTGCCAGCAGCCCGAGACGAGGTTACACCGGGGAGCTGTTTTTT.

CDR3 nucleotides: TGTGCCAGCACCCCGGGGCCGAGGGGCTATGGCTACACCTTC. Translating gives CASTPGPRGYGYTF. The chain is built from TRBV6-1 and TRBJ1-2, with D perhaps TRBD1 (5 bases). The germline V gene encodes CDR1 MNHNS and CDR2 SASEGT. The CDR3 is made up of 14 amino acids. V was trimmed by 7 bases and J by 4 bases, leaving 16 bases between them.

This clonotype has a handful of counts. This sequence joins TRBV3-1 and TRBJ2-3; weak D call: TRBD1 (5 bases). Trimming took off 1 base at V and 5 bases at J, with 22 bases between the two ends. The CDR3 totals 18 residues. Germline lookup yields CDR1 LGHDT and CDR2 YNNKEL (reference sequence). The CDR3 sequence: CASSQVSFRVSGRDTQYF. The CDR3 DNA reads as TGTGCCAGCAGCCAAGTCTCTTTCAGGGTTTCGGGTCGAGATACGCAGTATTTT.

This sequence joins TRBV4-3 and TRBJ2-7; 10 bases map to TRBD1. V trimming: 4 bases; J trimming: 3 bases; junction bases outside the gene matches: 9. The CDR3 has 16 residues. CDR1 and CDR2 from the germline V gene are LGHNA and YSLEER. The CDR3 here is CASSPRTDRGSYEQYF. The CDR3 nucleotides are TGCGCCAGCAGCCCTAGGACGGACAGGGGGAGCTACGAGCAGTACTTC.

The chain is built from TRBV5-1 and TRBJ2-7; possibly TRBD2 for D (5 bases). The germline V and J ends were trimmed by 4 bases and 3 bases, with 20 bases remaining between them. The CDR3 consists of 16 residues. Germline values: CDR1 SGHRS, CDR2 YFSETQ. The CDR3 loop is CASSPYSPWENYEQYF. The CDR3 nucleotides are TGCGCCAGCAGCCCCTATAGTCCGTGGGAGAACTACGAGCAGTACTTC.